A single sample gave rise to the 26 T cell receptor beta chains below, sequenced in a study of cytomegalovirus exposure and HLA in healthy donors. The PCR contained 60 Vbeta and 13 Jbeta primers. The repertoire was sequenced with immunoSEQ multiplex PCR; TCRdb's copy has only in-frame clones and lacks some. Among 250,000 to 350,000 clones listed, roughly 88% were seen once. The sample consisted of PBMCs. The receptors derive from a man aged 35-49 years in good health and CMV-seropositive.

This chain links TRBV5-5 with TRBJ2-2, with 9 bases aligning to TRBD1. V was clipped by 4 bases and J by 1 base; unmatched bases: 2. Germline loops: CDR1 SGHKS, CDR2 YYEKEE (reference sequence). The CDR3 is made up of 15 amino acids. The CDR3: CASSQTGGNTGELFF. The CDR3 DNA is TGTGCCAGCAGCCAGACAGGGGGGAACACCGGGGAGCTGTTTTTT.

In its sample, this clone was seen a few times. The chain uses TRBV14 and TRBJ1-3, with unresolved D. Trimming took off 4 bases at V and 0 bases at J, with 10 bases between the two ends. This CDR3 contains 15 residues. Per germline, CDR1 SGHDN and CDR2 FVKESK. This CDR3 reads CASSRPGNSGNTIYF. CDR3 DNA sequence: TGTGCCAGCAGCCGCCCGGGAAACTCTGGAAACACCATATATTTT.

The rearrangement joins TRBV9 to TRBJ2-7; 7 bases agree with TRBD2. Germline V gene data show CDR1 as SGDLS and CDR2 as YYNGEE. The CDR3 covers 15 residues. The V and J ends lost 2 bases and 2 bases, in that order; junction bases with no gene match: 7. The CDR3 loop reads CASSVGPGGAYEQYF. CDR3 sequence (DNA): TGTGCCAGCAGCGTCGGCCCGGGGGGAGCCTACGAGCAGTACTTC.

The chain uses TRBV6-6 and TRBJ1-1, with D perhaps TRBD1 (5 bases). Per the germline V gene, CDR1 is MNHNY and CDR2 is SVGAGI (reference sequence). This CDR3 has 15 residues. Trimming removed 4 bases from V and 1 base from J, with 13 bases in between. The CDR3 spells CASSLYRQANTEAFF. The DNA for the CDR3 is TGTGCCAGCAGTTTATACAGGCAGGCGAACACTGAAGCTTTCTTT.

CDR3 bases: TGTGCCAGCAGCTTAGGAGGACAACCGGCCTACGAGCAGTACTTC. Amino acids: CASSLGGQPAYEQYF. The chain carries TRBV7-9 and TRBJ2-7; tentatively, D is TRBD1 (5 bases). The V and J ends lost 1 base and 2 bases respectively, with 12 bases between them. Germline CDR1 SEHNR, CDR2 FQNEAQ (reference sequence). The CDR3 length is 15 residues.

The genes are TRBV27 and TRBJ1-1, with 12 bases matching TRBD1. Trimming took 6 bases from V and 8 from J; bases not matched to a gene: 7. CDR3 size: 14 residues. CDR1 MNHEY and CDR2 SMNVEV come from the germline V gene (reference sequence). This CDR3 reads CASRDAGQGAEAFF. DNA for the CDR3: TGTGCCAGCAGGGACGCGGGACAGGGGGCCGAAGCTTTCTTT.

V usage is TRBV5-4 and J usage is TRBJ1-1; weak D call: TRBD1 (5 bases). The V end was cut by 4 bases, the J end by 11 bases, with 18 bases between. Germline V gives CDR1 SGHNT, CDR2 YYREEE (reference sequence). This CDR3 spans 13 amino acids. The chain's CDR3 is CASSMGLSPAAFF. For the CDR3, the DNA is TGTGCCAGCAGCATGGGACTCTCTCCGGCGGCTTTCTTT.

The gene calls are TRBV4-1 and TRBJ1-1; D not certain. Trimming took off 1 base at V and 1 base at J, with 7 bases between the two ends. The CDR3 contains 14 residues. CDR1 is MGHRA and CDR2 is YSYEKL in the germline V gene. This CDR3 reads CASSQARWNTEAFF. The CDR3 nucleotides are TGCGCCAGCAGCCAAGCTCGGTGGAACACTGAAGCTTTCTTT.

The chain combines TRBV11-3 with TRBJ2-7; perhaps TRBD2 as D (5 bases). V was shortened by 5 bases and J by 0 bases, with 20 bases between the two germline ends. The CDR3 length is 17 residues. Germline V lookup: CDR1 SGHNT, CDR2 YENEEA. CDR3 sequence reads: CASSGRRDFLSSYEQYF. Here the CDR3 DNA reads TGTGCCAGCAGCGGACGCCGGGATTTCCTCAGCTCCTACGAGCAGTACTTC.

The sample holds a few counts of this clone. V and J are TRBV7-9 and TRBJ2-2, with D possibly TRBD2 on 6 matching bases. CDR1 is SEHNR, CDR2 FQNEAQ, per germline (reference sequence). The CDR3 totals 14 residues. V lost 6 bases, J lost 6 bases, and 14 bases lay in between. CDR3 loop: CASSQGGGPGELFF. The CDR3 DNA reads TGTGCCAGCAGTCAAGGAGGAGGGCCCGGGGAGCTGTTTTTT.

This sequence joins TRBV4-2 and TRBJ2-7; D gene ambiguous. Trimming pared 1 base from V and 4 bases from J, leaving 11 bases between. Looked up from germline, CDR1 is LGHNA and CDR2 is YNFKEQ. The CDR3 is made up of 14 amino acids. CDR3 sequence reads: CASSQGNSVYEQYF. Here the CDR3 DNA reads TGTGCCAGCAGCCAAGGAAACTCGGTATACGAGCAGTACTTC.

The V gene is TRBV29-1, the J gene TRBJ1-2, with 11 nucleotides matching TRBD1. The CDR3 has 14 residues. The V gene end was trimmed by 6 bases and the J gene end by 2 bases; junction bases not matched to a gene: 5. Germline V gene sequence: CDR1 SQVTM, CDR2 ANQGSEA. The CDR3 DNA reads TGCAGCGTAACAGGGACAGGGGGAAACTATGGCTACACCTTC. The encoded protein is CSVTGTGGNYGYTF. Supplemented by reference TRBV29-1 and TRBJ1-2, the full variable domain reads SAVISQKPSRDICQRGTSLTIQCQVDSQVTMMFWYRQQPGQSLTLIATANQGSEATYESGFVIDKFPISRPNLTFSTLTVSNMSPEDSSIYLCSVTGTGGNYGYTFGSGTRLTVV.

CDR3 amino acids: CASSPGTLSYEQYF. The DNA of the CDR3 is TGTGCCAGCAGCCCCGGGACTCTTTCATACGAGCAGTACTTC. The chain recombines TRBV2 with TRBJ2-7; D might be TRBD2 (6 bases). V lost 6 bases to trimming and J lost 4 bases, with 16 bases between them. The CDR3 is made up of 14 amino acids. Germline V CDR1 and CDR2: SNHLY, FYNNEI. Full variable domain (missing parts from reference TRBV2 and TRBJ2-7): EPEVTQTPSHQVTQMGQEVILRCVPISNHLYFYWYRQILGQKVEFLVSFYNNEISEKSEIFDDQFSVERPDGSNFTLKIRSTKLEDSAMYFCASSPGTLSYEQYFGPGTRLTVT.

The J gene is TRBJ2-7, the V gene TRBV5-1; 7 positions match TRBD1. The J segment lost 2 bases and the V segment lost 4 bases, leaving 18 bases of the junction unmatched. The CDR3 has 18 residues. Germline CDR1 reads SGHRS; CDR2 reads YFSETQ. In DNA, the CDR3 is TGCGCCAGCAGCCAAGATAGGACAGGAAGGGGGTTTACCTACGAGCAGTACTTC. It codes for CASSQDRTGRGFTYEQYF.

J is TRBJ1-5 and V is TRBV7-9; D ambiguous. The V gene lost 5 bases and the J gene lost 0 bases, with 8 bases spanning the gap. CDR1 and CDR2 (germline): SEHNR, FQNEAQ (reference sequence). The CDR3 loop spans 14 amino acids. The CDR3 DNA is TGTGCCAGCAGCAGGGAGGATAGCAATCAGCCCCAGCATTTT. Protein product: CASSREDSNQPQHF. Filled out from reference TRBV7-9 and TRBJ1-5, the complete variable domain reads DTGVSQNPRHKITKRGQNVTFRCDPISEHNRLYWYRQTLGQGPEFLTYFQNEAQLEKSRLLSDRFSAERPKGSFSTLEIQRTEQGDSAMYLCASSREDSNQPQHFGDGTRLSIL.

J is TRBJ2-7 and V is TRBV11-2; TRBD2 aligns across 15 bases. The CDR3 runs 16 residues. The trim removed 3 bases at V and 6 bases at J, leaving 6 bases unmatched. Germline V gene lookup returns CDR1 SGHAT and CDR2 FQNNGV. The CDR3 loop is CASSFRTSGRAFEQYF. The CDR3 DNA is TGTGCCAGCAGCTTTAGGACTAGCGGGAGGGCCTTCGAGCAGTACTTC.

CDR3: CASRSGQEETQYF. The DNA of the CDR3 is TGTGCCAGCAGATCCGGACAGGAAGAGACCCAGTACTTC. The V call is TRBV28, the J call TRBJ2-5; 7 bases line up with TRBD1. After removal of 6 bases from V and 3 bases from J, the junction contained 4 bases not matched to a gene. The CDR3 is 13 residues long. Germline assignment: CDR1 MDHEN and CDR2 SYDVKM.

The genes are TRBV5-1 and TRBJ2-7; possible D gene TRBD2, 5 bases. The V gene's germline CDR1 is SGHRS and CDR2 YFSETQ. The germline V and J ends were trimmed by 4 bases and 6 bases, with 11 bases remaining between them. This CDR3 spans 12 amino acids. The CDR3 bases are TGCGCCAGCAGCCCCACCGGAGGCGAGCAGTACTTC. Translation gives CASSPTGGEQYF. Combining the CDR3 with reference TRBV5-1 and TRBJ2-7 gives the whole variable domain KAGVTQTPRYLIKTRGQQVTLSCSPISGHRSVSWYQQTPGQGLQFLFEYFSETQRNKGNFPGRFSGRQFSNSRSEMNVSTLELGDSALYLCASSPTGGEQYFGPGTRLTVT.

The CDR3 DNA sequence: TGTGCCACCTCTCTGGGCCCAGAAGGCTACACCTTC. Translation: CATSLGPEGYTF. This sequence joins TRBV6-1 and TRBJ1-2; D remains unclear. The V gene lost 10 bases and the J gene lost 8 bases, with 17 bases spanning the gap. The CDR3 extends over 12 amino acids. Germline CDR1 MNHNS, CDR2 SASEGT.

The gene calls are TRBV28 and TRBJ2-5; 7 nucleotides align to TRBD1. The CDR3 spans 15 residues. The germline CDR1 and CDR2 sequences are MDHEN and SYDVKM. The V and J ends lost 4 bases and 1 base, in that order; junction bases with no gene match: 6. The CDR3 here is CASSYLTGSQETQYF. The DNA of the CDR3 is TGTGCCAGCAGTTATCTGACAGGGTCCCAAGAGACCCAGTACTTC.

The gene calls are TRBV27 and TRBJ2-4; 7 bases line up with TRBD2. Germline V gene data show CDR1 as MNHEY and CDR2 as SMNVEV (reference sequence). J lost 6 bases, V lost 3 bases, and 5 bases had no gene match. The CDR3 has 14 amino acids. For the CDR3, the DNA is TGTGCCAGCAGTTTCCGCGCGGGGGTAAACATTCAGTACTTC. Its protein product is CASSFRAGVNIQYF.

The chain links TRBV19 to TRBJ2-3; 11 bases agree with TRBD2. The CDR3 sequence is 17 residues long. J lost 2 bases, V lost 4 bases, and 8 bases had no gene match. CDR1 LNHDA and CDR2 SQIVND come from the germline V gene (reference sequence). CDR3 in amino acids: CASSKAGTSGSTDTQYF. In nucleotides, the CDR3 is TGTGCCAGTAGTAAGGCCGGGACTAGCGGATCCACAGATACGCAGTATTTT.

The chain employs TRBV5-1 and TRBJ2-1; maybe TRBD2 (5 bases). V was pared by 0 bases and J by 4 bases, with 11 bases between. The length of the CDR3 is 15 residues. Germline CDR1 is SGHRS and CDR2 is YFSETQ. Here the CDR3 reads CASSLEVAPYNEQFF. The CDR3, as DNA: TGCGCCAGCAGCTTGGAAGTAGCGCCTTACAATGAGCAGTTCTTC. The full variable domain, in which reference TRBV5-1 and TRBJ2-1 provide the parts outside the CDR3, is KAGVTQTPRYLIKTRGQQVTLSCSPISGHRSVSWYQQTPGQGLQFLFEYFSETQRNKGNFPGRFSGRQFSNSRSEMNVSTLELGDSALYLCASSLEVAPYNEQFFGPGTRLTVL.

V gene TRBV7-2 combines with J gene TRBJ2-7, with D perhaps matching TRBD1 (5 bases). The CDR3 loop spans 14 amino acids. Trimming took 2 bases from V and 2 from J, leaving 10 bases between them. CDR1 is SGHTA and CDR2 is FQGNSA in the germline V gene. CDR3 loop: CASSLTTVTYEQYF. CDR3 nucleotide sequence: TGTGCCAGCAGCTTAACGACAGTTACCTACGAGCAGTACTTC. Variable domain in full (rest from reference TRBV7-2 and TRBJ2-7): GAGVSQSPSNKVTEKGKDVELRCDPISGHTALYWYRQSLGQGLEFLIYFQGNSAPDKSGLPSDRFSAERTGGSVSTLTIQRTQQEDSAVYLCASSLTTVTYEQYFGPGTRLTVT.

The count of this clone is one. The chain is built from TRBV5-6 and TRBJ2-3; TRBD2 matches 11 bases. Germline V gene sequence: CDR1 SGHDT, CDR2 YYEEEE. V lost 4 bases and J lost 5; bases outside the gene matches: 9. The CDR3 has 16 residues. CDR3 loop: CASSPFSGLAGDTQYF. CDR3 sequence (DNA): TGTGCCAGCAGCCCGTTTTCCGGACTAGCGGGAGATACGCAGTATTTT. The whole variable domain, filled in from reference TRBV5-6 and TRBJ2-3, reads DAGVTQSPTHLIKTRGQQVTLRCSPKSGHDTVSWYQQALGQGPQFIFQYYEEEERQRGNFPDRFSGHQFPNYSSELNVNALLLGDSALYLCASSPFSGLAGDTQYFGPGTRLTVL.

In the case of this clone: The sample contains more than one DNA sequence encoding this CDR3. V and J are TRBV27 and TRBJ1-5, with 7 bases aligning to TRBD1. The CDR3 runs to 14 residues. V lost 5 bases and J lost 3; bases outside the gene matches: 4. Germline CDR1 reads MNHEY; CDR2 reads SMNVEV (reference sequence). CDR3 sequence reads: CASSLTGSNQPQHF. In DNA form, the CDR3 reads TGTGCCAGCAGTCTGACAGGGTCCAATCAGCCCCAGCATTTT.